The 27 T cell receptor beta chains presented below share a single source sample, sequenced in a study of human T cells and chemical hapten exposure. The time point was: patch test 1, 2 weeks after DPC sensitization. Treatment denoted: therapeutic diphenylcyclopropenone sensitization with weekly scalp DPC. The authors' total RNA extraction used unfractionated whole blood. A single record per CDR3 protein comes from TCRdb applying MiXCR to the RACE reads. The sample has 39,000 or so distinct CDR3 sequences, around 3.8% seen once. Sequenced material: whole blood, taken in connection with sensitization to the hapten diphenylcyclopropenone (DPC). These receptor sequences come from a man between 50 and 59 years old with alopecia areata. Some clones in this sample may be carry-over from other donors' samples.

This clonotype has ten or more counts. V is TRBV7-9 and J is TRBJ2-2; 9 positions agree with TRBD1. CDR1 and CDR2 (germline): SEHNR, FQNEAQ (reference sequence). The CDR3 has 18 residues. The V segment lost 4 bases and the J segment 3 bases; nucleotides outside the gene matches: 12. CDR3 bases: TGTGCCAGCAGCTCCCATCATGGACAGGGGAGTGACACCGGGGAGCTGTTTTTT. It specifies CASSSHHGQGSDTGELFF.

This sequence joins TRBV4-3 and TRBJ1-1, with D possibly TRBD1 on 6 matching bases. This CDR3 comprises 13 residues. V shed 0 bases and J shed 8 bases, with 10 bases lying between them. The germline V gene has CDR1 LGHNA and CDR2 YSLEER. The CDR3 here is CASSQDRGTEAFF. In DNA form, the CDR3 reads TGCGCCAGCAGCCAAGATAGGGGGACAGAAGCTTTCTTT.

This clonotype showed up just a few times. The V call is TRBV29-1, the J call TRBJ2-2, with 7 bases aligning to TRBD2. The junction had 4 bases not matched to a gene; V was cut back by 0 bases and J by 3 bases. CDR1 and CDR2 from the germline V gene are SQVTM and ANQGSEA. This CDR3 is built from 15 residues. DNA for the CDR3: TGCAGCGTTGAAGATTTTGCGGGAGACACCGGGGAGCTGTTTTTT. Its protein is CSVEDFAGDTGELFF.

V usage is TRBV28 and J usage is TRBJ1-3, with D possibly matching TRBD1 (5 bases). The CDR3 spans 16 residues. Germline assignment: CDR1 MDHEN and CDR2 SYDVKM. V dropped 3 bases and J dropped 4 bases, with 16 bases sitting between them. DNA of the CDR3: TGTGCCAGCAGTTTGTGGGACCCACGAGACGGAAACACCATATATTTT. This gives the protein CASSLWDPRDGNTIYF. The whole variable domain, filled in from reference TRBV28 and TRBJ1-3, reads DVKVTQSSRYLVKRTGEKVFLECVQDMDHENMFWYRQDPGLGLRLIYFSYDVKMKEKGDIPEGYSVSREKKERFSLILESASTNQTSMYLCASSLWDPRDGNTIYFGEGSWLTVV.

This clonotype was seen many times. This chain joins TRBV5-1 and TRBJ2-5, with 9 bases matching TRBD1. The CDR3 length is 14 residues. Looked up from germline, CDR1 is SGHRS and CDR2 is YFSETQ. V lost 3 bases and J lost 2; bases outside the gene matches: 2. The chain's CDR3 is CASSSGQGQETQYF. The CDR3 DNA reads TGCGCCAGCAGCTCTGGACAGGGGCAAGAGACCCAGTACTTC.

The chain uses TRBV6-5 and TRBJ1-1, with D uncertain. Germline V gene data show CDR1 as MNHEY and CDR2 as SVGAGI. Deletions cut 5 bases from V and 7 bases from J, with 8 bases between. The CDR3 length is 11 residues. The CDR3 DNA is TGTGCCAGCAGTGACCGACTTGAAGCTTTCTTT. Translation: CASSDRLEAFF.

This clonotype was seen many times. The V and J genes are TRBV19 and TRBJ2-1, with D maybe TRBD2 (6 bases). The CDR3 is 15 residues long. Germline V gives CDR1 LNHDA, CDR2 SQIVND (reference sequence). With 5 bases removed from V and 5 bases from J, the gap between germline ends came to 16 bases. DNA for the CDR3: TGTGCCAGTAGTGGTACAACGACTAGTCACAATGAGCAGTTCTTC. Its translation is CASSGTTTSHNEQFF. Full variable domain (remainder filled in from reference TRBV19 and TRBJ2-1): DGGITQSPKYLFRKEGQNVTLSCEQNLNHDAMYWYRQDPGQGLRLIYYSQIVNDFQKGDIAEGYSVSREKKESFPLTVTSAQKNPTAFYLCASSGTTTSHNEQFFGPGTRLTVL.

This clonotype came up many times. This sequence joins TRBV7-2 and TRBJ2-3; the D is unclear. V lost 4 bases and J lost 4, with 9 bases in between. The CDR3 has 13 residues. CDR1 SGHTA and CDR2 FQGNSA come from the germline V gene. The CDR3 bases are TGTGCCAGCAGCTACTCTAGTGCAGATACGCAGTATTTT. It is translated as CASSYSSADTQYF.

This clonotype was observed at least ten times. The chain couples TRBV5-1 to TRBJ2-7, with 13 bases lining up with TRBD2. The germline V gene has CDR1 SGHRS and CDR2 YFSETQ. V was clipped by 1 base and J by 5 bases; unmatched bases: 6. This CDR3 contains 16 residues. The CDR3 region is CASSLPGLAGINEQYF. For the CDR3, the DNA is TGCGCCAGCAGCTTGCCGGGACTAGCGGGAATCAACGAGCAGTACTTC.

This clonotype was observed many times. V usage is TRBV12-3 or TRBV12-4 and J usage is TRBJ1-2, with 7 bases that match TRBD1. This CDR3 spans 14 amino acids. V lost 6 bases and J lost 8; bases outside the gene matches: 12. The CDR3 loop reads CASSPKRDSIGYTF. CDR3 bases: TGTGCCAGCAGCCCGAAACGGGACAGTATCGGCTACACCTTC.

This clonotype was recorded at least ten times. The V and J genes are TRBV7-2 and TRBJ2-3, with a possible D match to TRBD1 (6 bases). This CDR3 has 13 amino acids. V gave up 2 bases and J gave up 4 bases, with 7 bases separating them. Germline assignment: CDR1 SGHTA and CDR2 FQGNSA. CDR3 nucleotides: TGTGCCAGCAGCTTAAGGGGGTCAGATACGCAGTATTTT. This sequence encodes CASSLRGSDTQYF.

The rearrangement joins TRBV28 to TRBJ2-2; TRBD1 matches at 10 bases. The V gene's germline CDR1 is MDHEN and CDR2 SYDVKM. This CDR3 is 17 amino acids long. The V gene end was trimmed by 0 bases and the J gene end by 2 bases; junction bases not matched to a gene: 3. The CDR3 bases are TGTGCCAGCAGTTTATGGGGGACAGGGGACAACACCGGGGAGCTGTTTTTT. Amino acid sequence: CASSLWGTGDNTGELFF.

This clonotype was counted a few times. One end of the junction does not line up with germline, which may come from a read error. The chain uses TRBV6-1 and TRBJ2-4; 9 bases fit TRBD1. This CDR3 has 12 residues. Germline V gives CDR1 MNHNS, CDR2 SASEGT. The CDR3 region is CASSELVTGGSF. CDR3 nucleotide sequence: TGTGCCAGCAGTGAATTGGTGACAGGGGGAAGTTTC.

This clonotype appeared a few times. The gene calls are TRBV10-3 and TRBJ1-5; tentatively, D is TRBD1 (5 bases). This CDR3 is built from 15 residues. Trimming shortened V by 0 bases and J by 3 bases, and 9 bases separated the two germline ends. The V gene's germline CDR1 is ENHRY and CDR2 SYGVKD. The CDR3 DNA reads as TGTGCCATCAGTGAGTCAGGACACAACAATCAGCCCCAGCATTTT. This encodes CAISESGHNNQPQHF.

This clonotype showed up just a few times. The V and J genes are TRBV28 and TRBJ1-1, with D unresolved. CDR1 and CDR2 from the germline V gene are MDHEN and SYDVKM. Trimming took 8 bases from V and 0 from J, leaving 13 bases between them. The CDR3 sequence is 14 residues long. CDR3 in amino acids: CASAPVSMNTEAFF. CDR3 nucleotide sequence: TGTGCCAGCGCCCCCGTATCCATGAACACTGAAGCTTTCTTT.

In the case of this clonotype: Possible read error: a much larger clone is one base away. The CDR3 reads CANSYRGTIEAFF. CDR3 bases: TGTGCCAACAGTTACCGTGGGACCATTGAAGCTTTCTTT. The chain recombines TRBV6-5 with TRBJ1-1, with D perhaps TRBD1 (5 bases). Germline CDR1 MNHEY, CDR2 SVGAGI. The length of the CDR3 is 13 residues.

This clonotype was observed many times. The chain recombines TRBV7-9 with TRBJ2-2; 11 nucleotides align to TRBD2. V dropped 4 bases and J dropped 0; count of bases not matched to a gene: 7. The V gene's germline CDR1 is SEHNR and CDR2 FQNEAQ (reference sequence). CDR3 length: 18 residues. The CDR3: CASSSTGTSGPNTGELFF. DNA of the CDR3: TGTGCCAGCAGCTCCACTGGGACTAGCGGACCGAACACCGGGGAGCTGTTTTTT.

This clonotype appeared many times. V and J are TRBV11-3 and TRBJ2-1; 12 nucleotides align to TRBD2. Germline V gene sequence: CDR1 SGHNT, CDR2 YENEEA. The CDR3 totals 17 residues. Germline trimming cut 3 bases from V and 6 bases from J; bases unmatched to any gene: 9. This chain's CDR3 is CASSFESSGRAGNEQFF. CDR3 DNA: TGTGCCAGCAGCTTCGAATCTAGCGGGAGGGCCGGCAATGAGCAGTTCTTC.

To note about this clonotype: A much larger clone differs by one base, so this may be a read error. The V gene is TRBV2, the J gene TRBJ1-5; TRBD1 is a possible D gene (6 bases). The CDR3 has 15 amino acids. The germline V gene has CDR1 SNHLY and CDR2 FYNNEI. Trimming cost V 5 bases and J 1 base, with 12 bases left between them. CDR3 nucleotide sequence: TGTGCCAGCAGTATACAGGGTACGAGCAATCAGCCCCAGCATTTT. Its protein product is CASSIQGTSNQPQHF. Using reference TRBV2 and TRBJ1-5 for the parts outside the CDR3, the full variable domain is EPEVTQTPSHQVTQMGQEVILRCVPISNHLYFYWYRQILGQKVEFLVSFYNNEISEKSEIFDDQFSVERPDGSNFTLKIRSTKLEDSAMYFCASSIQGTSNQPQHFGDGTRLSIL.

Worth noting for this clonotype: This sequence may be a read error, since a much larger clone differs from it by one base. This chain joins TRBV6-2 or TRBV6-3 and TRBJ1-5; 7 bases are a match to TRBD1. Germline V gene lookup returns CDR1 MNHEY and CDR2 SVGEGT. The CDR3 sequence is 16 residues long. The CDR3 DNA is TGTGCCAGCAGTTACCCTTGGGACAGTAGCAATCAGCCCCAGCTTTTT. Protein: CASSYPWDSSNQPQLF.

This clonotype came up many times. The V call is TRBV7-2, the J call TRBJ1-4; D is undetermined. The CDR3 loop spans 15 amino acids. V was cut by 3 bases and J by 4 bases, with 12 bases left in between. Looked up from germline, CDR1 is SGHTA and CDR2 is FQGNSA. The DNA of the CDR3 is TGTGCCAGCAGCTTGTACGGTGGGATTAATGAAAAACTGTTTTTT. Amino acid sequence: CASSLYGGINEKLFF. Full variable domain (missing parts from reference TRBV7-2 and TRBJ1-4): GAGVSQSPSNKVTEKGKDVELRCDPISGHTALYWYRQSLGQGLEFLIYFQGNSAPDKSGLPSDRFSAERTGGSVSTLTIQRTQQEDSAVYLCASSLYGGINEKLFFGSGTQLSVL.

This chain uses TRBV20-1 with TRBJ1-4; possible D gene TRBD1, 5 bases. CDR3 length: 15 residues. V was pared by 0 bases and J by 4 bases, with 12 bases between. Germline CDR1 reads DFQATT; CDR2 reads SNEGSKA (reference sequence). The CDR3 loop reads CSARDPRVDNEKLFF. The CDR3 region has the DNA TGCAGTGCTAGAGATCCCAGGGTCGATAATGAAAAACTGTTTTTT.

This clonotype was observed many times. The CDR3 DNA reads TGCGCCAGCAGTGAACCCAGAGTTTCAGATACGCAGTATTTT. Translated, it gives CASSEPRVSDTQYF. The V gene is TRBV10-2, the J gene TRBJ2-3; no clear D. With 3 bases removed from V and 4 bases from J, the gap between germline ends came to 11 bases. From germline, CDR1 is WSHSY and CDR2 SAAADI. There are 14 residues in the CDR3.

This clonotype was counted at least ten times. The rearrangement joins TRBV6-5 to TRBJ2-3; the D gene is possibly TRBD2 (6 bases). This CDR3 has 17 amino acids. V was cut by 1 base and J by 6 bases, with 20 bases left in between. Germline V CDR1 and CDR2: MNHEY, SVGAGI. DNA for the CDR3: TGTGCCAGCAGTTACTGGGGCGGGATGGATTCCGCCGATACGCAGTATTTT. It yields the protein CASSYWGGMDSADTQYF.

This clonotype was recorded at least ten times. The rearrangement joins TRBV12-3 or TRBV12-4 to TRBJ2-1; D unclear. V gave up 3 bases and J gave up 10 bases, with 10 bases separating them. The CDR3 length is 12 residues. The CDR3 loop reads CASSFGVGEQFF. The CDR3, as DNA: TGTGCCAGCAGTTTCGGCGTGGGGGAGCAGTTCTTC.

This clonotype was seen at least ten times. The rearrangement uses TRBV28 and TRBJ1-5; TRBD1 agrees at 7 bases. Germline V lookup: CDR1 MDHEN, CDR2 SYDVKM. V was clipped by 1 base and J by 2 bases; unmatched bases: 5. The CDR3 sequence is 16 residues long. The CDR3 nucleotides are TGTGCCAGCAGTTTATCGACAGGGTTTGGCAATCAGCCCCAGCATTTT. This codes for CASSLSTGFGNQPQHF.

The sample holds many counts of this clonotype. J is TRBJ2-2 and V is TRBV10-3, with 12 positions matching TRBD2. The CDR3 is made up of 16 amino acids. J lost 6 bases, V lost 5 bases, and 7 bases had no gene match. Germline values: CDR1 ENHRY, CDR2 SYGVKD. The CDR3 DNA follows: TGTGCCATCAGTCGGTCTAGCGGGAGGGATGCCGGGGAGCTGTTTTTT. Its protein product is CAISRSSGRDAGELFF.